The entry below gives a single T cell receptor beta chain sequence along with its context. These data are taken from a study of TIL therapy for anti-PD-1-resistant metastatic lung cancer. The time point is: pre-treatment sample, taken before nivolumab and TIL therapy. This CDR3 is 17 amino acids long. The immunoSEQ assay was v3. Method: immunoSEQ multiplex PCR; TCRdb's copy keeps in-frame clones and lacks some. The table lists 54,000 or so clones, around 87% of them singletons, with just over 2.5% in the top ten. The sequence was obtained from a person between 25 and 80 years old with non-small cell lung cancer. Sample: blood, taken at baseline. The rearrangement uses TRBV12-1 and TRBJ1-1. TRBV12-1 is a pseudogene locus. CDR3 amino acids: CASSFDKQYLTNTEAFF. As DNA, the CDR3 is TGTGCCAGCAGCTTTGATAAGCAGTACCTAACGAACACTGAAGCTTTCTTT.